The rows below give T cell receptor beta chains drawn from one sample of a study of T cell responses to AZD1222 COVID-19 vaccine. Produced via immunoSEQ multiplex PCR; TCRdb's table is partial and in-frame only. There are 200,000 to 250,000 clones in the sample; approximately 94% occur only once, and more than 0.8% lies in the top ten. Sequences were derived from peripheral blood, sampled on day 0 of MenACWY control vaccination. These receptors were obtained from an adult in good health. Both conserved end residues are part of each CDR3. Each record gives: D gene, V gene, clone size, J gene, CDR3 DNA, CDR3 protein. D genes are given only for firm matches. For some rows the clone size is stated as once, few or many, or as a class when expanded; others skip it.

-	TRBV28	-	TRBJ1-1	TGTGCCAGCCGCCGGTCCCCGAACACTGAAGCTTTCTTT	CASRRSPNTEAFF
-	TRBV5-6	once	TRBJ2-5	TGTGCCAGCAGCTTGGGCCTCACCCCCCAAGAGACCCAGTACTTC	CASSLGLTPQETQYF
-	TRBV2	-	TRBJ1-5	TGTGCCAGCGGGCGAGAGGGGTATCAGCCCCAGCATTTT	CASGREGYQPQHF
-	TRBV27	-	TRBJ2-2	TGTGCCAGCAGATACTCCAGCGCGAACACCGGGGAGCTGTTTTTT	CASRYSSANTGELFF
-	TRBV27	-	TRBJ2-7	TGTGCCAGCAGTCCTCGGGACATTTCCTACGAGCAGTACTTC	CASSPRDISYEQYF
TRBD1	TRBV10-3	-	TRBJ2-3	TGTGCCATCAGTGAGGGACAGGGCCCAGATACGCAGTATTTT	CAISEGQGPDTQYF
-	TRBV6-2/TRBV6-3	-	TRBJ2-7	TGTGCCAGCAGTTACTGGCAGGCCTCCTACGAGCAGTACTTC	CASSYWQASYEQYF
-	TRBV19	-	TRBJ1-5	TGTGCCAGTAGCCCACTTTTGAGGGGGGCGATGGGTCAGCCCCAGCATTTT	CASSPLLRGAMGQPQHF
-	TRBV7-9	once	TRBJ1-2	TGTGCCAGCAGCAGGACGGCCAACTATGGCTACACCTTC	CASSRTANYGYTF
TRBD1	TRBV10-3	few	TRBJ1-1	TGTGCCATCAGTGAGTACGACAGGGGTAACAGTGAAGCTTTCTTT	CAISEYDRGNSEAFF
-	TRBV2	-	TRBJ2-1	TGTGCCAGCAGATCCCGACTCCTTAACGATGAGCAGTTCTTC	CASRSRLLNDEQFF
-	TRBV6-5	-	TRBJ1-1	TGTGCCAGCTCCTTAGAGGAGGGAGTCACTGAAGCTTTCTTT	CASSLEEGVTEAFF
-	TRBV11-2	once	TRBJ2-7	TGTGCCAGCAGCTTAGGGTCAGCCTACGAGCAGTACTTC	CASSLGSAYEQYF
-	TRBV7-6	-	TRBJ1-1	TGTGCCAGCAGCCCCCTAGGGGGGGCGCGCGGCACTGAAGCTTTCTTT	CASSPLGGARGTEAFF
TRBD1	TRBV19	-	TRBJ2-1	TGTGCCAGTAGTAGGACAGGGTTAGCCTCGGGGTCCTACAATGAGCAGTTCTTC	CASSRTGLASGSYNEQFF
-	TRBV10-2	-	TRBJ1-1	TGCGCCAGCAGGGGTCCCACTGAAGCTTTCTTT	CASRGPTEAFF
TRBD1	TRBV6-6	-	TRBJ1-3	TGTGCCAGCAGACTACAGGGGGCTGGAAACACCATATATTTT	CASRLQGAGNTIYF
-	TRBV25-1	-	TRBJ1-1	TGTGCCAGCAGCGCGGGACATATCATGAACACTGAAGCTTTCTTT	CASSAGHIMNTEAFF
TRBD1	TRBV6-5	-	TRBJ1-4	TGTGCCAGCAGTATACAGGGGGCCCTAGGGTATAAACTGTTTTTT	CASSIQGALGYKLFF
TRBD1	TRBV18	-	TRBJ1-5	TGTGCCAGCTCACCCACAGGGGGACTTCAGCCCCAGCATTTT	CASSPTGGLQPQHF
TRBD1	TRBV5-1	-	TRBJ2-1	TGCGCCAGCAGCTTGGACAGGGGGGCCTACAATGAGCAGTTCTTC	CASSLDRGAYNEQFF
-	TRBV19	-	TRBJ1-5	TGTGCCAGTAGCCTATCCCCATATAGCAATCAGCCCCAGCATTTT	CASSLSPYSNQPQHF
-	TRBV5-6	-	TRBJ1-2	TGTGCCAGCAGCTTGGCCGGGCCTCACTATGGCTACACCTTC	CASSLAGPHYGYTF
TRBD1	TRBV2	once	TRBJ2-1	TGTGCCAGCAGTCCTCGGACAGGGGGCTACAATGAGCAGTTCTTC	CASSPRTGGYNEQFF
TRBD2	TRBV2	-	TRBJ2-3	TGTGCCACCCAGCGTGGGACTACCCGCTCCGGTACGCAGTATTTT	CATQRGTTRSGTQYF
TRBD1	TRBV5-1	-	TRBJ1-2	TGCGCCAGCAGCCTAGGACAGGGGATTAACTATGGCTACACCTTC	CASSLGQGINYGYTF
TRBD1	TRBV18	-	TRBJ2-5	TGTGCCAGCTCCGGCACAGGGGGACGAGAGACCCAGTACTTC	CASSGTGGRETQYF
-	TRBV7-2	-	TRBJ1-5	TGTGCCAGCAGCTTAGGGGCAGACAATAGCAATCAGCCCCAGCATTTT	CASSLGADNSNQPQHF